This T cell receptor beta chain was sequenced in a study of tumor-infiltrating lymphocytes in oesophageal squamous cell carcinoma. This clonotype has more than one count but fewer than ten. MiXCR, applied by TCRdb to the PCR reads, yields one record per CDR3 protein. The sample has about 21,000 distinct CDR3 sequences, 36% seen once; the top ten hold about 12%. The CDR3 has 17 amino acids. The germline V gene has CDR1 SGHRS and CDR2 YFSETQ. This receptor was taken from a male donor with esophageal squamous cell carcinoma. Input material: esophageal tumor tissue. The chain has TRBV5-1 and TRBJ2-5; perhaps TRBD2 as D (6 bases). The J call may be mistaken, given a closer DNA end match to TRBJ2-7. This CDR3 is CASSSPLAVAGSHEQYF. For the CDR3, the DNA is TGCGCCAGCAGCTCCCCGTTGGCTGTGGCGGGATCCCACGAGCAGTACTTC.